This is a list of T cell receptor beta chains from one sample in a study of T cells in Graves' hyperthyroidism and ophthalmopathy. Using its own MiXCR run on the multiplex PCR reads, TCRdb lists one record per CDR3 protein. The profile shows 250,000 to 350,000 distinct CDR3 sequences, approximately 20% of them singletons. Material: blood. These receptors were obtained from a man aged 25 to 40 with Graves' ophthalmopathy. The CDR3 runs from the conserved cysteine through the conserved F or W. A D gene is named only where the DNA matches it firmly. The size field is filled for only some rows; it gives once, few, many or a size class.

size: few; D: -; J: TRBJ1-4; V: TRBV18; DNA: TGTGCCAGCTCACCCGATCTAAATGAAAAACTGTTTTTT; CDR3: CASSPDLNEKLFF
size: -; D: -; J: TRBJ2-5; V: TRBV5-1; DNA: TGCGCCAGCAGCCCCCCGGTAGGGTCGGAGACCCAGTACTTC; CDR3: CASSPPVGSETQYF
size: -; D: -; J: TRBJ2-7; V: TRBV6-1; DNA: TGTGCCAGCAAGGCAGCCGGTGGCGAGCAGTACTTC; CDR3: CASKAAGGEQYF
size: few; D: -; J: TRBJ1-5; V: TRBV28; DNA: TGTGCCAGCAGGGGTGGCGGGTGCGGAAACAATCAGCCCCAGCATTTT; CDR3: CASRGGGCGNNQPQHF
size: once; D: TRBD2; J: TRBJ2-3; V: TRBV5-1; DNA: TGCGCCAGCAGCTGGCTAGCGGCAAACACAGATACGCAGTATTTT; CDR3: CASSWLAANTDTQYF
size: many; D: -; J: TRBJ2-7; V: TRBV9; DNA: TGTGCCAGCAGCGTAGGGGGGAGCTCCTACGAGCAGTACTTC; CDR3: CASSVGGSSYEQYF
size: -; D: TRBD1; J: TRBJ2-3; V: TRBV11-2; DNA: TGTGCCAGCAGCTATGAACAGGACAGGCGGCGCACAGATACGCAGTATTTT; CDR3: CASSYEQDRRRTDTQYF
size: -; D: TRBD2; J: TRBJ2-7; V: TRBV13; DNA: TGTGCCAACAGCTCGACTAGCGGTTACGAGCAGTACTTC; CDR3: CANSSTSGYEQYF
size: many; D: TRBD1; J: TRBJ2-7; V: TRBV28; DNA: TGTGCCAGCAGTTCCGTCCCCGGGACAGGGAGGCACGAGCAGTACTTC; CDR3: CASSSVPGTGRHEQYF
size: many; D: -; J: TRBJ2-1; V: TRBV12-3/TRBV12-4; DNA: TGTGCCAGCAGTCCCCGCTCCGATTCGGGGTACAATGAGCAGTTCTTC; CDR3: CASSPRSDSGYNEQFF
size: -; D: -; J: TRBJ1-2; V: TRBV6-1; DNA: TGTGCCAGCAGTATGGACGGGGACTATGGCTACACCTTC; CDR3: CASSMDGDYGYTF
size: many; D: TRBD2; J: TRBJ2-1; V: TRBV2; DNA: TGTGCCAGCAGGTTGAGCGGGAGGGCCGATGAGCAGTTCTTC; CDR3: CASRLSGRADEQFF
size: many; D: -; J: TRBJ1-2; V: TRBV2; DNA: TGTGCCAGCAGTGGGGATTCCTATGGCTACACCTTC; CDR3: CASSGDSYGYTF
size: -; D: TRBD2; J: TRBJ2-2; V: TRBV30; DNA: TGTGCCTGGACCCGCGGGAGCATCACCGGGGAGCTGTTTTTT; CDR3: CAWTRGSITGELFF
size: -; D: -; J: TRBJ1-5; V: TRBV6-1; DNA: TGTGCCAGCAGTGAACACATCCGTAGCAATCAGCCCCAGCATTTT; CDR3: CASSEHIRSNQPQHF
size: -; D: TRBD2; J: TRBJ2-1; V: TRBV24-1; DNA: TGTGCCACCAGTGACCCCGGACTAACGGGAGGAAATGAGCAGTTCTTC; CDR3: CATSDPGLTGGNEQFF
size: -; D: TRBD1; J: TRBJ2-7; V: TRBV2; DNA: TGTGCCAGCAGCCGGGACAGGGGGCTGTACGAGCAGTACTTC; CDR3: CASSRDRGLYEQYF
size: few; D: TRBD2; J: TRBJ2-5; V: TRBV19; DNA: TGTGCCAGTAGTATAGATCTGCTAGCGGGAGAGACCCAGTACTTC; CDR3: CASSIDLLAGETQYF
size: few; D: -; J: TRBJ2-1; V: TRBV27; DNA: TGTGCCAGCAGTTTAAGGACCGCGAGGGATGAGCAGTTCTTC; CDR3: CASSLRTARDEQFF
size: many; D: -; J: TRBJ1-1; V: TRBV18; DNA: TGTGCCAGCTCACCACAGTCCAGGAACACTGAAGCTTTCTTT; CDR3: CASSPQSRNTEAFF
size: few; D: TRBD1; J: TRBJ2-5; V: TRBV20-1; DNA: TGCAGTGCTAGATACAGGGGGTCCTCCCAAGAGACCCAGTACTTC; CDR3: CSARYRGSSQETQYF
size: -; D: -; J: TRBJ1-1; V: TRBV7-2; DNA: TGTGCCAGCAGCAACAGACCGGGAAACACTGAAGCTTTCTTT; CDR3: CASSNRPGNTEAFF
size: many; D: TRBD1; J: TRBJ1-2; V: TRBV2; DNA: TGTGCCAGCAGGATGACAGGGGTTGCCTATGGCTACACCTTC; CDR3: CASRMTGVAYGYTF
size: many; D: -; J: TRBJ2-1; V: TRBV7-2; DNA: TGTGCCAGCAGCCGCACGGAAGAGCAGTTCTTC; CDR3: CASSRTEEQFF
size: -; D: -; J: TRBJ2-2; V: TRBV3-1; DNA: TGTGCCAGCAGCCCCTCGTTCGACACCGGGGAGCTGTTTTTT; CDR3: CASSPSFDTGELFF
size: -; D: -; J: TRBJ2-7; V: TRBV6-6; DNA: TGTGCCAGCAGTTACTCTCGAGACAGCTTCAACCGAGACGAGCAGTACTTC; CDR3: CASSYSRDSFNRDEQYF
size: many; D: TRBD2; J: TRBJ2-1; V: TRBV20-1; DNA: TGCAGTGCTGGGGGGGGGGTCTGGGGGCAGTTCTTC; CDR3: CSAGGGVWGQFF
size: few; D: -; J: TRBJ2-5; V: TRBV15; DNA: TGTGCCACCAGCAGCCGGAAGGGGTCGGAGACCCAGTACTTC; CDR3: CATSSRKGSETQYF
size: -; D: -; J: TRBJ2-5; V: TRBV7-3; DNA: TGTGCCAGCAGCCCAGTCAAATCCGGGGGTCCCCAGTACTTC; CDR3: CASSPVKSGGPQYF
size: few; D: TRBD2; J: TRBJ2-2; V: TRBV5-1; DNA: TGCGCCAGCAGCCCAAGGACTAGCGGGTTCGCCGGGGAGCTGTTTTTT; CDR3: CASSPRTSGFAGELFF
size: many; D: -; J: TRBJ2-1; V: TRBV9; DNA: TGTGCCAGCAGCGCGCCGGTGGGCAATGAGCAGTTCTTC; CDR3: CASSAPVGNEQFF
size: many; D: -; J: TRBJ1-2; V: TRBV2; DNA: TGTGCCAGCAGTGGAGGCGAGCAGGCTGGCTACACCTTC; CDR3: CASSGGEQAGYTF